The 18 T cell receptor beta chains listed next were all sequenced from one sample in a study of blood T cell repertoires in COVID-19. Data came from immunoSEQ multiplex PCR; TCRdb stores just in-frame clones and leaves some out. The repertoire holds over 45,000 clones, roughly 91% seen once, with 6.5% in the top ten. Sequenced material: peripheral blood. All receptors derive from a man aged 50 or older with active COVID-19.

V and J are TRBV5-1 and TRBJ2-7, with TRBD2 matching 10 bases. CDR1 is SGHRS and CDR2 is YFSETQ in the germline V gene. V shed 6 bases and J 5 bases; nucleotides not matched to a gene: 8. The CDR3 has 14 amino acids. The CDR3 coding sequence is TGCGCCAGCACCGCAACCGGGACTAGCGACGAGCAGTACTTC. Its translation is CASTATGTSDEQYF.

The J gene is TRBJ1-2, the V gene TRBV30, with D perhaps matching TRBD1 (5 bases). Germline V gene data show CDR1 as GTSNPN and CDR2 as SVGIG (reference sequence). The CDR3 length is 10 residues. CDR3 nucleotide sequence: TGTGCGGAGGGGAACTATGGCTACACCTTC. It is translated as CAEGNYGYTF.

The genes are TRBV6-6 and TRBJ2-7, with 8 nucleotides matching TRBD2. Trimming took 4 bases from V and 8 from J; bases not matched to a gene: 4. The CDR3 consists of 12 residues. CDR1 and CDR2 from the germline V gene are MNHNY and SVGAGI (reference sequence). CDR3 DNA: TGTGCCAGCAGTTCTGAGCGGGGGAAGCAGTACTTC. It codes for CASSSERGKQYF.

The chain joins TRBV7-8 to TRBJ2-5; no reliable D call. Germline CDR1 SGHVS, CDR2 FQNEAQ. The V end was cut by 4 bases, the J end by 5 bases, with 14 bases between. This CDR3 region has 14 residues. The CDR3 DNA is TGTGCCAGCAGCTACTCCGGATCCGGGGAGACCCAGTACTTC. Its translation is CASSYSGSGETQYF.

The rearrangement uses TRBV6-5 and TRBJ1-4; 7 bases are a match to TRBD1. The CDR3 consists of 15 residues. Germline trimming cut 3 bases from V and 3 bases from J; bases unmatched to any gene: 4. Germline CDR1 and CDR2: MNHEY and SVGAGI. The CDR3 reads CASSYSQGPNEKLFF. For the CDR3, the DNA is TGTGCCAGCAGTTATTCACAGGGGCCTAATGAAAAACTGTTTTTT.

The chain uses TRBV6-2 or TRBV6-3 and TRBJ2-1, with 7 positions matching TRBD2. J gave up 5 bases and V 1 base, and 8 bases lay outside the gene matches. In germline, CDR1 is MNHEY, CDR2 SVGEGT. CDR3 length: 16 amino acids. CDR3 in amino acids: CASSYFGGGADNEQFF. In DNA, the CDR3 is TGTGCCAGCAGTTACTTCGGCGGGGGTGCTGACAATGAGCAGTTCTTC.

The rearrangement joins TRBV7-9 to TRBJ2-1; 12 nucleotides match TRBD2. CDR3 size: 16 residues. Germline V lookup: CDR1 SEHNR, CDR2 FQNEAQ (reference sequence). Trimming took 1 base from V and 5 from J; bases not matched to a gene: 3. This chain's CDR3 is CASSLGLAGVDNEQFF. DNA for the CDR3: TGTGCCAGCAGCTTAGGACTAGCGGGGGTCGACAATGAGCAGTTCTTC.

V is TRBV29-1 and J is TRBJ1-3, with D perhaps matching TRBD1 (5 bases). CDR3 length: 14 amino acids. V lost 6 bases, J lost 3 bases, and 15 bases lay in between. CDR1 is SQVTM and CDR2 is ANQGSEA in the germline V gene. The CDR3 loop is CSVQGHGDGNTIYF. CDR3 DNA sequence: TGCAGCGTGCAGGGTCATGGTGATGGAAACACCATATATTTT.

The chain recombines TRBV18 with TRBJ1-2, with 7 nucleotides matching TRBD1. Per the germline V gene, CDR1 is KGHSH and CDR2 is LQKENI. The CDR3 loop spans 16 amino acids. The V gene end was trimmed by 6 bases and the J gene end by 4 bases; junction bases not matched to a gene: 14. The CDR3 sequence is CASSSEQGTFGYGYTF. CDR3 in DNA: TGTGCCAGCTCGAGTGAACAGGGGACCTTCGGCTATGGCTACACCTTC.

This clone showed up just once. For the CDR3, the DNA is TGTGCCAGCAGTCGGACAGAGACCAGGTGGTCAGCTTTCTTT. Its protein is CASSRTETRWSAFF. The V call is TRBV7-9, the J call TRBJ1-1, with D perhaps TRBD1 (6 bases). V was shortened by 6 bases and J by 10 bases, with 21 bases between the two germline ends. The germline V gene encodes CDR1 SEHNR and CDR2 FQNEAQ (reference sequence). This CDR3 contains 14 residues.

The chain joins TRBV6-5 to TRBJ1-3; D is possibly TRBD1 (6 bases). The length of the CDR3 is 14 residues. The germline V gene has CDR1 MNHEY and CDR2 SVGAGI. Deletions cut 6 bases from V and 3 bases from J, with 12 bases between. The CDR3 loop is CASSLGQLGNTIYF. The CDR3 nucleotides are TGTGCCAGCAGCTTAGGACAGCTTGGAAACACCATATATTTT.

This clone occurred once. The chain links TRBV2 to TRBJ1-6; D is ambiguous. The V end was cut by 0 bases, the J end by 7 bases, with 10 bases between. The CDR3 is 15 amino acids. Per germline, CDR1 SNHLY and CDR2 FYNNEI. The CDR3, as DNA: TGTGCCAGCAGTGAAGCACAGAATATAAATTCACCCCTCCACTTT. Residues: CASSEAQNINSPLHF.

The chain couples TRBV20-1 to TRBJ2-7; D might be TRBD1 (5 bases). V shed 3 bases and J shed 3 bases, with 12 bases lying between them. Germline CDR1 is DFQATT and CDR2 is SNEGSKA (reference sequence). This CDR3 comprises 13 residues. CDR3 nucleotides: TGCAGTGCTAGTGCGACAGCAGACTACGAGCAGTACTTC. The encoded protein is CSASATADYEQYF.

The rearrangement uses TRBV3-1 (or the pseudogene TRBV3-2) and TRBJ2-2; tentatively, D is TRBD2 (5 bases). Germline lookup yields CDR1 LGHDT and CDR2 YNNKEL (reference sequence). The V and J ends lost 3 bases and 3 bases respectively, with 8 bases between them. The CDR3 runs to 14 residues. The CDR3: CASSQVRDTGELFF. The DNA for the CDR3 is TGTGCCAGCAGCCAGGTGCGGGACACCGGGGAGCTGTTTTTT.

CDR3 sequence: CASSEADRNQPQHF. Here the CDR3 DNA reads TGTGCCAGCAGTGAAGCGGACAGAAATCAGCCCCAGCATTTT. The chain is built from TRBV2 and TRBJ1-5, with D perhaps matching TRBD1 (6 bases). V lost 0 bases to trimming and J lost 4 bases, with 7 bases between them. CDR3 length: 14 amino acids. Germline CDR1 is SNHLY and CDR2 is FYNNEI.

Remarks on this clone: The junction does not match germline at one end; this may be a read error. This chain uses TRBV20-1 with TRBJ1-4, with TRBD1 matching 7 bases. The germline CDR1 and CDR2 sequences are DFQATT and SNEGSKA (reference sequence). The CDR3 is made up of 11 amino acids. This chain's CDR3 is CSATRTGEEVF. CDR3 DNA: TGCAGTGCTACCCGGACAGGCGAGGAGGTTTTT.

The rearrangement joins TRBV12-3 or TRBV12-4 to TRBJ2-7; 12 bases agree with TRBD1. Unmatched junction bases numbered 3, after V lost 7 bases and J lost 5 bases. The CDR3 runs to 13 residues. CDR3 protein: CASKGQGANEQYF. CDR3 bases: TGTGCCAGCAAGGGACAGGGGGCCAACGAGCAGTACTTC.

The chain's CDR3 is CASSLLGTGGGQPQHF. The CDR3, as DNA: TGTGCCAGCAGTTTACTCGGGACAGGGGGAGGTCAGCCCCAGCATTTT. The V gene is TRBV27, the J gene TRBJ1-5; 11 positions agree with TRBD1. Looked up from germline, CDR1 is MNHEY and CDR2 is SMNVEV (reference sequence). The CDR3 spans 16 residues. V lost 2 bases to trimming and J lost 6 bases; unmatched junction nucleotides: 6.